One T cell receptor (beta chain) is described in this entry. V was cut by 3 bases and J by 4 bases, with 7 bases left in between. The CDR3 sequence is 13 residues long. Germline V gene data show CDR1 as MNHNS and CDR2 as SASEGT. The entry originates in a study of patients and donors after allogeneic stem cell transplantation. TCRdb re-called the RT-PCR reads through MiXCR, storing one row per CDR3 protein. The top ten hold around 6% of the sample, which has about 960,000 distinct CDR3 sequences, roughly 18% seen once. The chain carries TRBV6-1 and TRBJ2-1; D gene ambiguous. The clonotype originates from a human donor who was either an allogeneic HSCT recipient or a stem cell or donor lymphocyte infusion donor (not recorded which). It is not recorded whose cells these are; they may come from a transplant donor. Sequencing was carried out using blood, either unsorted or a sorted T cell fraction (not recorded which). The CDR3 loop is CASSEAGYNEQFF. The CDR3, as DNA: TGTGCCAGCAGTGAGGCTGGGTACAATGAGCAGTTCTTC.